The TCR beta chain under discussion was sequenced for a study of shared clonotypes between healthy human individuals (dated by TCRdb to about 2020). Looking at the study overall: The cohort comprised a couple of women and a few men aged 18 to 49 years. For each donor, three plates each were used for CD4 naive and CD4 memory, two plates were used for CD8 naive, and one plate was used for CD8 memory. To estimate repertoire size and how much clonotype sharing occurs between individuals, the study deeply sequenced the blood TCR repertoires of about five healthy adults. To increase sequencing depth and limit assay-specific biases, different laboratories used diverse techniques to prepare libraries and sequence TCR repertoires. Per donor, leukapheresis produced somewhere between about 0.9 and 9.5 billion PBMCs. Results and caveats for the whole study, not just this receptor: Estimated clonotype richness was generally larger for naive than for memory subsets. Because the study included only a small number of donors, the genetic and exposure-history diversity represented was limited. Sampling was restricted to blood, and TCR repertoires in tissues likely differ from the TCR repertoires found in blood. Sharing across four donors was observed for 4.5% to 6.5% of naive CD4, under 4% of naive CD8, roughly 2.3% of memory CD4, and roughly 0.4% of memory CD8 clonotypes. Compared with non-shared clonotypes, clonotypes shared by all four sorted-subset donors had higher generation probabilities. Pairwise subsampling led to the expectation that sequencing depth would affect the degree of clonotype sharing among donors. Even with the large sequencing depth, rarefaction of the sorted-subset datasets indicated that sequencing was incomplete.

A remark on this clone: Its antigen is still unknown. The sample holds no much larger clone one base away, and base qualities are not on file.

The donors were healthy, HIV-negative adults who had no recently reported acute infections or vaccinations. Only Caucasian adults living in Nashville, Tennessee, USA were represented among the donors. CD4+ T cells were enriched by magnetic negative selection; naive cells were then positively selected on CD45RA, and the negative fraction formed the memory subset. Blood was collected by leukapheresis, and PBMCs were isolated by Ficoll-Histopaque density gradient centrifugation and then cryopreserved in liquid nitrogen vapor phase. Analytical flow cytometry was used to check the purity and quantity of every magnetically sorted T cell population. Each sorted fraction had its genomic DNA isolated and then quantified by UV absorbance on a Nanodrop 2000c. TCR CDR3 regions were amplified from genomic DNA by multiplex PCR using the deep immunoSEQ assay. Extracted genomic DNA from each cell subset was spread evenly across all wells of several immunoSEQ 96-well plates, with each plate serving as a replicate. For sorted subsets, about 200 ng genomic DNA, equal to about 30,000 T cell genomes, was loaded into each replicate PCR. The purified libraries were quantified using a Qubit 3.0 fluorometer, sized with a Bioanalyzer 2100, and then quantified again using the KAPA Library Quantification kit. Every immunoSEQ 96-well plate was sequenced on a dedicated single-read 150-cycle Illumina NextSeq 550 flow cell. The study's processing was this. The immunoSEQ output contained only junctional sequences without quality scores, so filtering could not match that applied to full-length reads. Sequences were annotated with PyIR, a Python wrapper for IgBLAST v1.9, using IMGT germline references to assign V/J genes and CDR3. Any read was removed if the V/J assignment was weak (E-value above 1e-6), the CDR3 was missing, or the read contained stop codons, out-of-frame junctions, or ambiguous translated residues. A V3J clonotype was defined by an identical inferred V gene, J gene, and CDR3 amino acid sequence. To compute the percentage overlap between repertoires, the number of shared unique clonotypes was divided by the size of the smaller repertoire. Repertoire richness was assessed with RTK rarefaction, the Chao1 estimator, and Recon v2.1 estimates of unobserved clonotypes. Generation probabilities for all TCRbeta clonotypes obtained by the gDNA method from a handful of donors were computed using OLGA. In TCRdb, the immuneACCESS table is reduced to in-frame sequences with V and J assigned. These tables do not hold every clone; where another copy was compared, an unresolved V gene accounts for under half, and the others remain unexplained. D and trimming were read from the DNA, whereas the V and J calls and clone size are those reported in that table. This sample comprises some 980,000 clones, around three quarters of them detected only once. The ten most abundant clones make up around 1.4% of the sample.

The CDR3, cysteine through phenylalanine, is 14 amino acids long. Of all the DNA, just the CDR3 is kept, 42 bases in frame from base 1. From a lookup of the germline V gene, CDR1 and CDR2 are SGHVS and FQNEAQ. Trimming takes 2 bases from V and 2 bases from J, and the germline ends sit 9 bases apart. Sequencing input: memory CD4+ T cells sorted from blood. This sample's cell subset or site label indicates: CD45RA-negative fraction. The clonotype originates from a man aged 18 to 35 in good health. This chain joins TRBV7-8 to TRBJ1-1, with an unclear D gene assignment. CDR3 sequence: CASSLRNLNTEAFF. The nucleotide sequence is given as TGTGCCAGCAGCTTACGGAACCTTAACACTGAAGCTTTCTTT.